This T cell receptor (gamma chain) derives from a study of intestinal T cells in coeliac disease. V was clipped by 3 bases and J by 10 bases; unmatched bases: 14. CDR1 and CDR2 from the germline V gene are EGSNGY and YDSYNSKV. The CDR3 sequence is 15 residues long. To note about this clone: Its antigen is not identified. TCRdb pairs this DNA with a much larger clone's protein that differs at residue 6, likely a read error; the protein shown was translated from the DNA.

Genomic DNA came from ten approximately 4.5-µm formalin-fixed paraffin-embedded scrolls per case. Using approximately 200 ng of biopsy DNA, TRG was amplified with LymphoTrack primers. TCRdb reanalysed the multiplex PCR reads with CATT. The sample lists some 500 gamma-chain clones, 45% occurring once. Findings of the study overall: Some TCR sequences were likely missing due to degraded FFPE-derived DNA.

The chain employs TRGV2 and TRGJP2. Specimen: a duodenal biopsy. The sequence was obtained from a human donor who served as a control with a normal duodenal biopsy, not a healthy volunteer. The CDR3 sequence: CATWDRPESSWIKTF. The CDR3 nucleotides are TGTGCCACCTGGGACAGGCCCGAGTCGAGTTGGATCAAGACGTTT.